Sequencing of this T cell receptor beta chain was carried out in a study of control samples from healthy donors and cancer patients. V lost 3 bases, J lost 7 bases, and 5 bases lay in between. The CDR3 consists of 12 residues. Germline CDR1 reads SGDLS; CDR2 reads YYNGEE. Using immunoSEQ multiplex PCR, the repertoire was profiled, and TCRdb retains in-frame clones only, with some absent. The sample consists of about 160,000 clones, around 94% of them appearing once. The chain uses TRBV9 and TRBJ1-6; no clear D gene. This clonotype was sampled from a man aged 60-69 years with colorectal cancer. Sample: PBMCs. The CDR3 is CASSARNSPLHF. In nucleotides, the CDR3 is TGTGCCAGCAGCGCCAGAAATTCACCCCTCCACTTT.